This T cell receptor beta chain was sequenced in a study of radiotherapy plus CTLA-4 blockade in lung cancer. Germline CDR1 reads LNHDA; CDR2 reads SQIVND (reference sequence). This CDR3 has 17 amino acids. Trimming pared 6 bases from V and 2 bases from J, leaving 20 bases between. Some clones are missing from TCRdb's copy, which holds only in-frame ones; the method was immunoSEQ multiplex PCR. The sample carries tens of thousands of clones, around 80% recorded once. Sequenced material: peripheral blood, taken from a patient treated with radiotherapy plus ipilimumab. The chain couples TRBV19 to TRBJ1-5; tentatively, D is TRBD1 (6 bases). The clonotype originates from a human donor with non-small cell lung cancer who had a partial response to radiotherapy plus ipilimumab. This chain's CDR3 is CASSPDRSGRGNQPQHF. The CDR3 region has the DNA TGTGCCAGTAGCCCGGACAGATCGGGCCGGGGCAATCAGCCCCAGCATTTT.